These 18 T cell receptor beta chains were all obtained from the same sample, sequenced in a study of PD-1 blockade in classical Hodgkin lymphoma. After autologous stem cell transplantation all patients relapsed, and prior brentuximab vedotin exposure differed between cohorts. This table comes from immunoSEQ multiplex PCR, and its TCRdb copy is limited to in-frame clones, with some not included. Of roughly 90,000 clones detected, about four fifths appear once; the ten largest clones hold 16%. This material consisted of peripheral blood mononuclear cells (PBMCs), taken before the second cycle of nivolumab. Receptors originate from a human donor with classical Hodgkin lymphoma.

A remark on this clone: This likely came from a read error, as a far larger clone is one base away. This chain's CDR3 is CASSVSGSGGYGTDTQYF. For the CDR3, the DNA is TGTGCCAGCAGTGTATCGGGATCAGGGGGTTACGGCACAGATACGCAGTATTTT. The chain uses TRBV6-1 and TRBJ2-3; 7 bases match TRBD1. Per germline, CDR1 MNHNS and CDR2 SASEGT. J was trimmed by 1 base and V by 4 bases; bases with no gene match: 14. This CDR3 is built from 18 residues.

This chain connects TRBV9 to TRBJ2-1, with TRBD2 identical over 14 bases. After removal of 2 bases from V and 8 bases from J, the junction contained 3 bases not matched to a gene. The CDR3 is made up of 15 amino acids. Germline CDR1 reads SGDLS; CDR2 reads YYNGEE. The CDR3 loop reads CASSVGTSGSDEQFF. The CDR3 DNA sequence: TGTGCCAGCAGCGTCGGGACTAGCGGGAGTGATGAGCAGTTCTTC.

The chain has TRBV9 and TRBJ2-1; maybe TRBD1 (5 bases). The germline CDR1 and CDR2 sequences are SGDLS and YYNGEE. The CDR3 is made up of 15 amino acids. Trimming took off 4 bases at V and 6 bases at J, with 17 bases between the two ends. The CDR3 bases are TGTGCCAGCAGCCGTCTCAGGGCCTGGGGCAATGAGCAGTTCTTC. Translating it yields CASSRLRAWGNEQFF.

The chain couples TRBV6-6 to TRBJ1-2, with D maybe TRBD1 (5 bases). Germline V gene sequence: CDR1 MNHNY, CDR2 SVGAGI (reference sequence). The CDR3 contains 14 residues. Trimming took off 2 bases at V and 2 bases at J, with 9 bases between the two ends. In DNA, the CDR3 is TGTGCCAGCAGTTACAGGCCAGGGAACTATGGCTACACCTTC. The encoded protein is CASSYRPGNYGYTF.

V and J are TRBV5-6 and TRBJ2-3; 8 bases map to TRBD1. The CDR3 covers 16 residues. Germline V CDR1 and CDR2: SGHDT, YYEEEE. The trim removed 4 bases at V and 1 base at J, leaving 8 bases unmatched. The CDR3 DNA reads TGTGCCAGCAGCGCCCCAGGGGGCGTTGGCACAGATACGCAGTATTTT. This encodes CASSAPGGVGTDTQYF.

The chain employs TRBV28 and TRBJ1-4; a weak D match, TRBD1 (6 bases). V dropped 6 bases and J dropped 4 bases, with 9 bases sitting between them. CDR3 length equals 13 residues. Germline-derived CDR1 and CDR2 are MDHEN and SYDVKM. CDR3 DNA: TGTGCCAGCAGCAGAGGGGGTAATGAAAAACTGTTTTTT. This codes for CASSRGGNEKLFF.

The chain carries TRBV5-1 and TRBJ2-7, with TRBD1 as a possible D gene (6 bases). Germline V gene sequence: CDR1 SGHRS, CDR2 YFSETQ. This CDR3 has 14 residues. V was shortened by 4 bases and J by 4 bases, with 15 bases between the two germline ends. The CDR3 DNA reads TGCGCCAGCAGCAAGACTTCACAGGGATACGAGCAGTACTTC. Protein sequence: CASSKTSQGYEQYF.

The V and J genes are TRBV5-1 and TRBJ2-7; unclear D gene. Germline CDR1 SGHRS, CDR2 YFSETQ. The CDR3 has 13 amino acids. Between the trimmed V and J ends, which lost 4 bases and 7 bases, there was a span of 15 bases. In DNA, the CDR3 is TGCGCCAGCAGCGCGGACCCGCTGGGGGAGCAGTACTTC. It is translated as CASSADPLGEQYF. Full variable domain (remainder filled in from reference TRBV5-1 and TRBJ2-7): KAGVTQTPRYLIKTRGQQVTLSCSPISGHRSVSWYQQTPGQGLQFLFEYFSETQRNKGNFPGRFSGRQFSNSRSEMNVSTLELGDSALYLCASSADPLGEQYFGPGTRLTVT.

The chain uses TRBV2 and TRBJ2-7; D is undetermined. The CDR3 sequence is 11 residues long. Germline values: CDR1 SNHLY, CDR2 FYNNEI. Deletions cut 4 bases from V and 5 bases from J, with 6 bases between. CDR3 sequence (DNA): TGTGCCAGCAGTGTAATGCACGAGCAGTACTTC. Translation gives CASSVMHEQYF.

The chain has TRBV7-9 and TRBJ2-2, with unresolved D. V gave up 4 bases and J gave up 8 bases, with 8 bases separating them. CDR1 is SEHNR and CDR2 is FQNEAQ in the germline V gene (reference sequence). CDR3 size: 12 residues. Written as DNA, the CDR3 is TGTGCCAGCAGCTCCCCGGTAGGGGAGCTGTTTTTT. Protein product: CASSSPVGELFF.

This clone occurred once. CDR3 region: CASSLGGANTEAFF. DNA for the CDR3: TGTGCCAGCAGCTTAGGGGGGGCGAACACTGAAGCTTTCTTT. The chain is built from TRBV7-2 and TRBJ1-1; a weak D match, TRBD1 (6 bases). Germline-derived CDR1 and CDR2 are SGHTA and FQGNSA. There are 14 residues in the CDR3. V was clipped by 1 base and J by 1 base, with 7 bases between them. Looking up the rest from reference TRBV7-2 and TRBJ1-1 gives the full variable domain: GAGVSQSPSNKVTEKGKDVELRCDPISGHTALYWYRQSLGQGLEFLIYFQGNSAPDKSGLPSDRFSAERTGGSVSTLTIQRTQQEDSAVYLCASSLGGANTEAFFGQGTRLTVV.

This clone was seen a single time. CDR3 amino acids: CAWSAPGLPYQETQYF. The DNA of the CDR3 is TGTGCCTGGAGTGCGCCGGGACTACCGTACCAAGAGACCCAGTACTTC. The rearrangement joins TRBV30 to TRBJ2-5, with TRBD2 identical over 7 bases. The length of the CDR3 is 16 residues. CDR1 and CDR2 from the germline V gene are GTSNPN and SVGIG (reference sequence). The ends lost 1 base at V and 0 bases at J; junction bases unmatched: 8. Variable domain in full (rest from reference TRBV30 and TRBJ2-5): SQTIHQWPATLVQPVGSPLSLECTVEGTSNPNLYWYRQAAGRGLQLLFYSVGIGQISSEVPQNLSASRPQDRQFILSSKKLLLSDSGFYLCAWSAPGLPYQETQYFGPGTRLLVL.

J is TRBJ2-2 and V is TRBV29-1, with D perhaps being TRBD1 or TRBD2 (6 bases each). V was shortened by 6 bases and J by 1 base, with 15 bases between the two germline ends. Germline CDR1 reads SQVTM; CDR2 reads ANQGSEA. CDR3 length equals 15 residues. The CDR3 sequence: CSVLAGQMNTGELFF. The DNA of the CDR3 is TGCAGCGTACTAGCCGGACAGATGAACACCGGGGAGCTGTTTTTT.

The rearrangement joins TRBV11-2 to TRBJ2-1; 7 positions agree with TRBD2. Trimming took 1 base from V and 3 from J; bases not matched to a gene: 6. Germline V gene sequence: CDR1 SGHAT, CDR2 FQNNGV. This CDR3 region has 16 residues. The CDR3 region has the DNA TGTGCCAGCAGCTTAGTTCGCGGGAGTGTCTACAATGAGCAGTTCTTC. This translates into CASSLVRGSVYNEQFF. Together with reference TRBV11-2 and TRBJ2-1, the CDR3 gives the full variable domain: EAGVAQSPRYKIIEKRQSVAFWCNPISGHATLYWYQQILGQGPKLLIQFQNNGVVDDSQLPKDRFSAERLKGVDSTLKIQPAKLEDSAVYLCASSLVRGSVYNEQFFGPGTRLTVL.

V gene TRBV11-2 combines with J gene TRBJ2-7, with no clear D. Germline V gene sequence: CDR1 SGHAT, CDR2 FQNNGV. Deletions cut 0 bases from V and 2 bases from J, with 17 bases between. This CDR3 contains 17 residues. CDR3: CASSLDSRAAQTYEQYF. CDR3 nucleotide sequence: TGTGCCAGCAGCTTAGATAGTCGCGCCGCCCAAACCTACGAGCAGTACTTC.

The chain is built from TRBV28 and TRBJ2-5, with 8 positions matching TRBD2. This CDR3 has 14 amino acids. Trimming removed 2 bases from V and 5 bases from J; junction bases left unmatched: 4. Germline CDR1 reads MDHEN; CDR2 reads SYDVKM. The CDR3 DNA is TGTGCCAGCAGTTTAGCGGGAGGAGGGGAGACCCAGTACTTC. Translated: CASSLAGGGETQYF.

This clone occurred once. This rearrangement joins TRBV9 to TRBJ1-3, with a weak D call TRBD1 (6 bases). Germline V CDR1 and CDR2: SGDLS, YYNGEE. There are 15 residues in the CDR3. V was clipped by 0 bases and J by 5 bases, with 12 bases between them. CDR3: CASSVAGDTRNTIYF. The CDR3 region has the DNA TGTGCCAGCAGCGTAGCAGGGGACACCCGAAACACCATATATTTT.

This clone occurred a few times. The V call is TRBV19, the J call TRBJ2-3, with TRBD2 matching over 12 bases. V shed 4 bases and J 1 base; nucleotides not matched to a gene: 3. This CDR3 is built from 16 residues. Germline CDR1 is LNHDA and CDR2 is SQIVND (reference sequence). The CDR3 DNA reads as TGTGCCAGTAGTACCGGACTAGCGGGACGCACAGATACGCAGTATTTT. Residues: CASSTGLAGRTDTQYF.